This T cell receptor beta chain was obtained from a study of shared clonotypes between healthy human individuals. Overall study findings and caveats: Represented diversity, genetic and exposure-history alike, was limited by few donors.

Original data processing: Junction-only immunoSEQ sequences carried no quality scores, so filtering differed. Measured with immunoSEQ multiplex PCR; TCRdb has only the in-frame clones, and not every one. The V and J calls and clone size are taken from that table; D and trimming were inferred from the DNA. Here the sample spans 2,100,000 or so clones, approximately 94% being singletons. The donor cohort consisted entirely of Caucasian adults residing in Nashville, Tennessee. CD45RA+ naive and CD45RA-negative memory subsets were separated from CD4+ cells. V lost 4 bases, J lost 8 bases, and 6 bases stayed unmatched. From germline, CDR1 is SGHDT and CDR2 YYEEEE. The CDR3 is made up of 14 amino acids. Concerning this clone: The target antigen is unknown.

J is TRBJ1-2 and V is TRBV5-6, with 12 positions matching TRBD1. Sequences were obtained from naive CD4+ T cells sorted from blood. Regarding subset: CD45RA+ positively selected. This clonotype originated in a man aged 18 to 30 in good health. The CDR3 region is CASSLGQGAWGYTF. DNA of the CDR3: TGTGCCAGCAGCCTGGGACAGGGGGCGTGGGGCTACACCTTC. Full variable domain (rest looked up from reference TRBV5-6 and TRBJ1-2): DAGVTQSPTHLIKTRGQQVTLRCSPKSGHDTVSWYQQALGQGPQFIFQYYEEEERQRGNFPDRFSGHQFPNYSSELNVNALLLGDSALYLCASSLGQGAWGYTFGSGTRLTVV.